A single sample gave rise to the 9 T cell receptor beta chains below, sequenced in a study of CD8 T cells in ankylosing spondylitis. TCRdb reprocessed the 5' RACE reads with MiXCR, giving one entry per CDR3 protein. The sample has 180,000 or so distinct CDR3 sequences, approximately 10% seen once; the top ten hold almost 30%. Sequences were obtained from blood, either unsorted or a sorted T cell fraction (not recorded which). Receptor source: a male donor with ankylosing spondylitis or in good health (not recorded which).

V gene TRBV7-2 combines with J gene TRBJ2-1; D gene uncertain. The V gene's germline CDR1 is SGHTA and CDR2 FQGNSA. Trimming took off 1 base at V and 5 bases at J, with 9 bases between the two ends. The CDR3 has 14 amino acids. The DNA of the CDR3 is TGTGCCAGCAGCTTAGTGTTGGCGGACAATGAGCAGTTCTTC. Its translation: CASSLVLADNEQFF.

This clonotype was seen repeatedly, ten times or more. V usage is TRBV20-1 and J usage is TRBJ2-3; the match to TRBD2 covers 9 bases. CDR3 length: 15 residues. Per the germline V gene, CDR1 is DFQATT and CDR2 is SNEGSKA (reference sequence). J was trimmed by 2 bases and V by 5 bases; bases with no gene match: 8. Here the CDR3 DNA reads TGCAGTGCTCCCTTAGCGGGAGTGGTCACAGATACGCAGTATTTT. Translation: CSAPLAGVVTDTQYF.

This clonotype was counted a few times. CDR3 nucleotides: TGTGCCAGCAAAACAGGGAACCCCTACAATGAGCAGTTCTTC. It codes for CASKTGNPYNEQFF. The J gene is TRBJ2-1, the V gene TRBV5-6, with D possibly matching TRBD1 (6 bases). The CDR3 runs to 14 residues. The germline gives CDR1 SGHDT, CDR2 YYEEEE. V was shortened by 6 bases and J by 2 bases, with 12 bases between the two germline ends.

This clonotype was seen at least ten times. The chain recombines TRBV10-3 with TRBJ2-2; perhaps TRBD2 as D (5 bases). V was clipped by 7 bases and J by 6 bases, with 12 bases between them. This CDR3 comprises 13 residues. CDR1 is ENHRY and CDR2 is SYGVKD in the germline V gene. CDR3 protein: CAITPGGPGELFF. DNA for the CDR3: TGTGCCATCACCCCAGGAGGCCCCGGGGAGCTGTTTTTT.

At least ten counts were recorded for this clonotype. V gene TRBV3-1 combines with J gene TRBJ2-7; no firm D call. Germline CDR1 is LGHDT and CDR2 is YNNKEL (reference sequence). Trimming stripped 5 bases from V and 4 bases from J, with 9 bases between. CDR3 length: 12 residues. The chain's CDR3 is CASSDAGYEQYF. The CDR3 region has the DNA TGTGCCAGCAGCGACGCAGGATACGAGCAGTACTTC.

Ten or more counts support this clonotype. This rearrangement joins TRBV5-6 to TRBJ1-6; D not certain. Germline assignment: CDR1 SGHDT and CDR2 YYEEEE. The CDR3 extends over 14 amino acids. V was pared by 3 bases and J by 10 bases, with 14 bases between. The CDR3 nucleotides are TGTGCCAGCAGCTCGAGGTCTCGCGGGTCACCCCTCCACTTT. Translation: CASSSRSRGSPLHF.

This clonotype showed up many times. The rearrangement links TRBV15 to TRBJ1-1, with unresolved D. Deletions cut 3 bases from V and 0 bases from J, with 5 bases between. Per germline, CDR1 LNHNV and CDR2 YYDKDF (reference sequence). The length of the CDR3 is 13 residues. The CDR3 DNA sequence: TGTGCCACCAGCAGTCACATGAACACTGAAGCTTTCTTT. It yields the protein CATSSHMNTEAFF. The variable domain in full, completed from reference TRBV15 and TRBJ1-1, reads DAMVIQNPRYQVTQFGKPVTLSCSQTLNHNVMYWYQQKSSQAPKLLFHYYDKDFNNEADTPDNFQSRRPNTSFCFLDIRSPGLGDTAMYLCATSSHMNTEAFFGQGTRLTVV.

This clonotype was detected many times. The chain is built from TRBV5-6 and TRBJ1-1; maybe TRBD1 (5 bases). Germline V gene data show CDR1 as SGHDT and CDR2 as YYEEEE. This CDR3 has 14 residues. V lost 4 bases to trimming and J lost 0 bases, with 10 bases between them. Written as DNA, the CDR3 is TGTGCCAGCAGCCGGGACGGGTTGAACACTGAAGCTTTCTTT. It specifies CASSRDGLNTEAFF.

This clonotype was detected many times. The chain joins TRBV5-1 to TRBJ2-3, with D tentatively TRBD1 (5 bases). CDR1 SGHRS and CDR2 YFSETQ come from the germline V gene. The CDR3 contains 14 residues. The V end lost 9 bases, the J end lost 5 bases, and 19 bases lay between the germline ends. CDR3 DNA: TGCGCCACCCGGCTTTGGGGAAGGGGAGATACGCAGTATTTT. Its protein product is CATRLWGRGDTQYF.